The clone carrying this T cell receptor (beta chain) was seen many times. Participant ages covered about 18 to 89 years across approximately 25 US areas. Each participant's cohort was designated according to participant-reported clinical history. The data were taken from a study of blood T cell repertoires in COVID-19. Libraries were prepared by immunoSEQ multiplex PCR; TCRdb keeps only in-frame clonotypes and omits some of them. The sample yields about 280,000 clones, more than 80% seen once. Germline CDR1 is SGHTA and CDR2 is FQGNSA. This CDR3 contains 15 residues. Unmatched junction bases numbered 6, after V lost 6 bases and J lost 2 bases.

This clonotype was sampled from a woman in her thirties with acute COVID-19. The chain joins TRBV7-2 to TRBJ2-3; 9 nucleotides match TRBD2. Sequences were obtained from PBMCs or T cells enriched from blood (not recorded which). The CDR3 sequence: CASSRVAGVTDTQYF. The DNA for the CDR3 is TGTGCCAGCAGTCGAGTAGCGGGAGTCACAGATACGCAGTATTTT.